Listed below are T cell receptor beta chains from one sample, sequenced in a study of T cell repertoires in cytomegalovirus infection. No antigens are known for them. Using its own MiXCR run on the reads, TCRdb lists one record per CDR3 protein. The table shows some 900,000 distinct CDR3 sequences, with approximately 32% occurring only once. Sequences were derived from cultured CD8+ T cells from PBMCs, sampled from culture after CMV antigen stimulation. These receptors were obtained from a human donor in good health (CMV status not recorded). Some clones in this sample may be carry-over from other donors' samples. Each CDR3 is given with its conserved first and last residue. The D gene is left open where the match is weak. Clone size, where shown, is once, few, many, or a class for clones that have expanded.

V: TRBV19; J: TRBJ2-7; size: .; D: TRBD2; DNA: TGTGCCAGTAGCCCGGGACTACCAGACTACGAGCAGTACTTC; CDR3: CASSPGLPDYEQYF
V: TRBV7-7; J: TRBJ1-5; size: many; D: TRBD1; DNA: TGTGCTAGCAGCTTAGCCCGGGACAGGGGACATCAGCCCCAGCATTTT; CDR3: CASSLARDRGHQPQHF
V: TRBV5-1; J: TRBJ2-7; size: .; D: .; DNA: TGCGCCAGCAGATACCTGAGGGACAACCGCTGGGAGCAGTACTTC; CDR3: CASRYLRDNRWEQYF
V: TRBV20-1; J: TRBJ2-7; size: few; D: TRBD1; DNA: TGCAGTGCTATACGACAGGGGGCCACTCCTTACGAGCAGTACTTC; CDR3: CSAIRQGATPYEQYF
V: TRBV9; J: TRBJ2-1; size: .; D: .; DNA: TGTGCCAGCCAGGGTAATGAGCAGTTCTTC; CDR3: CASQGNEQFF
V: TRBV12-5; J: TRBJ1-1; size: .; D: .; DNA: TGTGCTAGTGGTTTGGTACGAACGGACACTGAAGCTTTCTTT; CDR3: CASGLVRTDTEAFF
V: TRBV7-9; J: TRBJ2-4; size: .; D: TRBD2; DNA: TGTGCCAGCAGCTCCCGGGAGGGGGAAGCCAAAAACATTCAGTACTTC; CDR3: CASSSREGEAKNIQYF
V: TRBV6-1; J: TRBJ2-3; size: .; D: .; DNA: TGTGCCAGCATCGAGGGCCCGGGGACGACAGATACGCAGTATTTT; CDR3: CASIEGPGTTDTQYF
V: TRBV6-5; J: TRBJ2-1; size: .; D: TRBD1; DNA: TGTGCCAGCAGTTACTCACCGGAACAGGGGATCCATGAGCAGTTCTTC; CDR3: CASSYSPEQGIHEQFF
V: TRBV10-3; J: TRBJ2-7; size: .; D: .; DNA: TGTGCCATCAGAACCTTAAGGGGACCCGGTACCTACGAGCAGTACTTC; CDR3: CAIRTLRGPGTYEQYF
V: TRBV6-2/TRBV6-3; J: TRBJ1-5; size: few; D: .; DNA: TGTGCCAGCTCCCTGGGGGCTTTGGACAATCAGCCCCAGCATTTT; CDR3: CASSLGALDNQPQHF
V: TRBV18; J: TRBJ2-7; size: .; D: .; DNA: TGTGCCAGCTCACCAATGGAGACAGGCAGACACTCCTACGAGCAGTACTTC; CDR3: CASSPMETGRHSYEQYF
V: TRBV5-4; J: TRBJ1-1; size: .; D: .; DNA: TGTGCCAGCAGCTTGGCTAACAGGGTGAACACTGAAGCTTTCTTT; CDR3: CASSLANRVNTEAFF
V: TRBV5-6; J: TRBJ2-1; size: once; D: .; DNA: TGTGCCAGTGCCCTGGGAAGCAGTGAGCAGTTCTTC; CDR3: CASALGSSEQFF
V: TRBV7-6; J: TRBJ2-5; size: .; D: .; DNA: TGTGCCAGCAGCTTACAGGGGCTCCAAGAGACCCAGTACTTC; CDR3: CASSLQGLQETQYF
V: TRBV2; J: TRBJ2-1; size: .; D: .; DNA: TGTGCCCCCGGACGATACAATGAGCAGTTCTTC; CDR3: CAPGRYNEQFF
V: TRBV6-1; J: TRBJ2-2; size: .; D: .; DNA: TGTGCCAGCAGTCTCTCAGGACTATACACCGGGGAGCTGTTTTTT; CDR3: CASSLSGLYTGELFF
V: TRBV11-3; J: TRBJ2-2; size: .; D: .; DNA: TGTGCCAGCAGCTTGATCGCCCTTTGGGACAACACCGGGGAGCTGTTTTTT; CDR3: CASSLIALWDNTGELFF
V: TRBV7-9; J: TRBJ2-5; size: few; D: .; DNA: TGTGCCAGCAGCTCGGAGGGACCAGAGACCCAGTACTTC; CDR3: CASSSEGPETQYF
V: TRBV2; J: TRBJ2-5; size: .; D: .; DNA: TGTGCCAGCAGTGAAGAGGTGCCGTACCAAGAGACCCAGTACTTC; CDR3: CASSEEVPYQETQYF
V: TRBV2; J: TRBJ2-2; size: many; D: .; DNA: TGTGCCAGCAGTGACCAGAACACCGGGGAGCTGTTTTTT; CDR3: CASSDQNTGELFF
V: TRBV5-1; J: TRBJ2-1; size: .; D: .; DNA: TGCGCCAGCAGCTCACCGGGACCCGGGGATGAGCAGTTCTTC; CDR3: CASSSPGPGDEQFF
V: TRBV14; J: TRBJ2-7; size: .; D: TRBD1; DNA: TGTGCCAGCAGCTGGGGGACAGGGGTCTACTACGAGCAGTACTTC; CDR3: CASSWGTGVYYEQYF
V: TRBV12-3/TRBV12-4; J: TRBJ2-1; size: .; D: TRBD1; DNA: TGTGCCAGCAGGACACAGGGGGCTGGTGAGCAGTTCTTC; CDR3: CASRTQGAGEQFF
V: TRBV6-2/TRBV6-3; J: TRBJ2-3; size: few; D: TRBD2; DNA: TGTGCCAGCCTCGGGGCGGGGGAACAAACGCAGTATTTT; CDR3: CASLGAGEQTQYF
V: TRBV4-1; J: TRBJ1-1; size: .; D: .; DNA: TGCGCCAGCAGCCTAATGTCCGGGACCCAAGTAGCTTTCTTT; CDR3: CASSLMSGTQVAFF
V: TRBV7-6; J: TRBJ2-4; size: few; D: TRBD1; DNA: TGTGCCAGCAGCTTTCCAGGCACAGGGGAAAACATTCAGTACTTC; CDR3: CASSFPGTGENIQYF
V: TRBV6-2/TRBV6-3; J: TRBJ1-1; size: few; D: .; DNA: TGTGCCAGCAGCCCTAACCTGGGGACTGAAGCTTTCTTT; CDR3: CASSPNLGTEAFF
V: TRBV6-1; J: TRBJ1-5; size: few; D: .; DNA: TGTGCCAGCAGTGAAGGGGGCAGGGTTGGGCAGCCCCAGCATTTT; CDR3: CASSEGGRVGQPQHF
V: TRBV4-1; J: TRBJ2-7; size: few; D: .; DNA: TGCGCCAGCAGCCAGGGGTACAGGCTTGGGGACGAGCAGTACTTC; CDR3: CASSQGYRLGDEQYF
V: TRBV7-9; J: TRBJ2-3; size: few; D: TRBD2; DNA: TGTGCCAGCAGCTCTGGACTAGCGGGGGACTATTTT; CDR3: CASSSGLAGDYF
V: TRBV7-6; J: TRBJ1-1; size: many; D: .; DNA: TGTGCCAGCAGCTTAAACGGGGGCACTGAAGCTTTCTTT; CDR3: CASSLNGGTEAFF